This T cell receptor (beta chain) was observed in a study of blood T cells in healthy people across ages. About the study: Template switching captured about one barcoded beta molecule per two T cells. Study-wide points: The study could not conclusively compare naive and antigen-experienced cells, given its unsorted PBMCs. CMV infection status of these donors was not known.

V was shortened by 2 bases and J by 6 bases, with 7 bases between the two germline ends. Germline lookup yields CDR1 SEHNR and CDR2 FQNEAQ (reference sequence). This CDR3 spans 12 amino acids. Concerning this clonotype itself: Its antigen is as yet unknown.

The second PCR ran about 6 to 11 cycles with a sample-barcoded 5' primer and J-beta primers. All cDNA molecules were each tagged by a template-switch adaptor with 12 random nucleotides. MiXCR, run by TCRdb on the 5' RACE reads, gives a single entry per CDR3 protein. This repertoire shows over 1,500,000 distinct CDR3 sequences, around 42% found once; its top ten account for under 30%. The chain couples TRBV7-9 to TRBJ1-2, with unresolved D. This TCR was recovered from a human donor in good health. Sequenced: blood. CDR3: CASSLFLDGYTF. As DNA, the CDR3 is TGTGCCAGCAGCTTATTTTTAGATGGCTACACCTTC. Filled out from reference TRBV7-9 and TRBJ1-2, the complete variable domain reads DTGVSQNPRHKITKRGQNVTFRCDPISEHNRLYWYRQTLGQGPEFLTYFQNEAQLEKSRLLSDRFSAERPKGSFSTLEIQRTEQGDSAMYLCASSLFLDGYTFGSGTRLTVV.